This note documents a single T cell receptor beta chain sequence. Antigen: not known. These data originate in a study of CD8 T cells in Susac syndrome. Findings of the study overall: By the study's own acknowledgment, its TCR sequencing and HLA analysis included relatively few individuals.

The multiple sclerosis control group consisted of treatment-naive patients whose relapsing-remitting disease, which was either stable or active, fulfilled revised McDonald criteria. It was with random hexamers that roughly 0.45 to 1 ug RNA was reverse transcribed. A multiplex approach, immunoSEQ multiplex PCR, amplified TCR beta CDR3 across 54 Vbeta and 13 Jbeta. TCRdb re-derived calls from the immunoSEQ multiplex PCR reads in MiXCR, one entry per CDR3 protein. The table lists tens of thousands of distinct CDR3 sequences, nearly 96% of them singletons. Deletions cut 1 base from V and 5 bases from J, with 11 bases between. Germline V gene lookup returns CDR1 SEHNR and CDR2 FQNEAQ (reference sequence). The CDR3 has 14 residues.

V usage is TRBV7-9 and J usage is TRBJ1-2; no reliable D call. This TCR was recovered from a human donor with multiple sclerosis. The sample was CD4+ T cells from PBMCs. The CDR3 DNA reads TGTGCCAGCAGCTTAGTTGGGAACCTATATGGCTACACCTTC. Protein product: CASSLVGNLYGYTF.